The 5 T cell receptor beta chains reported below all come from one sample, sequenced in a study of blood T cell repertoires in COVID-19. Profiled with immunoSEQ multiplex PCR; TCRdb holds only in-frame clones, not every one. Among 260,000 or so clones listed, roughly 88% were seen once. The specimen was peripheral blood. The receptors were sampled from a man in his late teens or twenties with active or convalescent COVID-19.

The chain employs TRBV9 and TRBJ2-1, with TRBD2 matching 10 bases. With V trimmed by 0 bases and J by 9 bases, 12 bases remained unmatched. CDR3 length: 17 residues. Germline CDR1 SGDLS, CDR2 YYNGEE. CDR3 protein: CASSVASGAGGPGEQFF. In DNA, the CDR3 is TGTGCCAGCAGCGTAGCTTCCGGAGCGGGGGGGCCGGGTGAGCAGTTCTTC.

CDR3: CASSFWRANYEQYF. CDR3 nucleotides: TGTGCCAGCAGTTTTTGGCGGGCCAACTACGAGCAGTACTTC. The chain is built from TRBV28 and TRBJ2-7, with D maybe TRBD2 (5 bases). The CDR3 length is 14 residues. Germline V gene lookup returns CDR1 MDHEN and CDR2 SYDVKM. Trimming shortened V by 3 bases and J by 3 bases, and 12 bases separated the two germline ends.

The rearrangement joins TRBV12-5 to TRBJ1-2; 9 bases line up with TRBD1. The CDR3 length is 14 residues. The trim removed 5 bases at V and 4 bases at J, leaving 5 bases unmatched. CDR1 LGHNT and CDR2 FRNRAP come from the germline V gene. CDR3 DNA sequence: TGTGCTAGTGGTCCCGGACAGGGGTCCTATGGCTACACCTTC. Its protein product is CASGPGQGSYGYTF.

The chain employs TRBV4-1 and TRBJ1-2, with D possibly being TRBD1 (6 bases). Trimming shortened V by 3 bases and J by 3 bases, and 11 bases separated the two germline ends. The CDR3 extends over 14 amino acids. Looked up from germline, CDR1 is MGHRA and CDR2 is YSYEKL. The CDR3 region has the DNA TGCGCCAGCAGCCAGCGGTCAGGGGACTATGGCTACACCTTC. Translating it yields CASSQRSGDYGYTF.

V usage is TRBV9 and J usage is TRBJ1-5; D gene unclear. The CDR3 runs to 12 residues. Germline loops: CDR1 SGDLS, CDR2 YYNGEE. V was clipped by 5 bases and J by 4 bases, with 7 bases between them. The CDR3 is CASSPGNQPQHF. DNA for the CDR3: TGTGCCAGCAGTCCCGGGAATCAGCCCCAGCATTTT.